This TCR beta chain was identified in a study of T-cell memory formation after mild COVID-19. Study information: In these data, TCR clusters were largely donor specific.

TCRdb re-called the 5' RACE reads through MiXCR, storing one row per CDR3 protein. This sample yields 130,000 to 150,000 distinct CDR3 sequences, of which 6% are seen a single time; roughly 1.9% belongs to the top ten. The sequenced sample was PBMCs or a T cell subset sorted from them (not recorded which). This TCR came from an adult woman who had mild COVID-19 (a few samples of this study predate the infection). Cell type and time point are not known.

The CDR3 DNA reads TGTGCCAGCAGATACAGGGGAATCAACTATGGCTACACCTTC. Amino acids: CASRYRGINYGYTF. J is TRBJ1-2 and V is TRBV2; 7 nucleotides agree with TRBD1. CDR1 and CDR2 (germline): SNHLY, FYNNEI. The CDR3 is 14 residues long. V lost 6 bases to trimming and J lost 2 bases; unmatched junction nucleotides: 6.